Listed below are T cell receptor beta chains from one sample, sequenced in a study of identical twins. TCRdb re-derived calls from the 5' RACE reads in MiXCR, one entry per CDR3 protein. The table has roughly 540,000 distinct CDR3 sequences, 20% to 25% seen once. The same sample was also used in a study of T cells expressing NK-cell markers.

The sequenced material came from CD4+ T cells sorted from blood. All receptors derive from a woman under 30 in good health. Each CDR3 is given with its conserved first and last residue. D genes are given only for firm matches. Size is stated for part of the rows, as once, few or many counts, or as a class when the clone is expanded.

size,V,D,J,CDR3,DNA
NA,TRBV20-1,NA,TRBJ2-1,CSAMRGSYNEQFF,TGCAGTGCTATGCGGGGCTCCTACAATGAGCAGTTCTTC
NA,TRBV2,NA,TRBJ2-7,CASHGGNEQYF,TGTGCCAGCCACGGGGGTAACGAGCAGTACTTC
few,TRBV18,NA,TRBJ2-1,CASSPLSGAADEQFF,TGTGCCAGCTCACCACTCTCGGGAGCGGCCGATGAGCAGTTCTTC
few,TRBV12-3/TRBV12-4,NA,TRBJ1-1,CASSLSRLEQEAFF,TGTGCCAGCAGTTTGTCGCGACTGGAACAGGAAGCTTTCTTT
many,TRBV12-3/TRBV12-4,NA,TRBJ2-7,CASSLGRPRNTHEQYF,TGTGCCAGCAGTTTAGGGAGGCCTAGGAATACGCACGAGCAGTACTTC
NA,TRBV6-4,NA,TRBJ2-1,CASTTNGGLSYNEQFF,TGTGCCAGCACCACGAATGGGGGGCTCTCTTACAATGAGCAGTTCTTC
few,TRBV12-3/TRBV12-4,NA,TRBJ1-2,CASSLGGVPNYGYTF,TGTGCCAGCAGTTTAGGGGGAGTGCCTAACTATGGCTACACCTTC
NA,TRBV12-3/TRBV12-4,NA,TRBJ1-3,CASSPASSSGNTIYF,TGTGCCAGCAGCCCCGCCTCTTCCTCTGGAAACACCATATATTTT
few,TRBV12-3/TRBV12-4,TRBD2,TRBJ2-7,CASSLRTSGRFDEQYF,TGTGCCAGCAGTTTGCGGACTAGCGGGAGATTCGACGAGCAGTACTTC
once,TRBV10-3,NA,TRBJ2-5,CATGTDPAETQYF,TGTGCCACCGGGACCGACCCAGCGGAGACCCAGTACTTC
NA,TRBV20-1,NA,TRBJ2-3,CSAPRSPFVTDTQYF,TGCAGTGCCCCGAGAAGTCCATTTGTCACAGATACGCAGTATTTT
NA,TRBV7-2,NA,TRBJ2-1,CASSLGLVYDEQFF,TGTGCCAGCAGCTTAGGACTGGTTTATGATGAGCAGTTCTTC
few,TRBV10-2,NA,TRBJ2-3,CASRAIRGQVGADTQYF,TGCGCCAGCAGGGCCATACGAGGGCAGGTAGGAGCAGATACGCAGTATTTT
few,TRBV20-1,NA,TRBJ2-1,CSARSPVGRSYNEQFF,TGCAGTGCTAGATCGCCCGTTGGGAGATCCTACAATGAGCAGTTCTTC
few,TRBV29-1,NA,TRBJ2-3,CSATRQAYTDTQYF,TGCAGCGCCACCCGGCAAGCGTACACAGATACGCAGTATTTT
NA,TRBV7-2,NA,TRBJ2-6,CASTPLGVLTF,TGTGCCAGCACCCCGTTGGGCGTCCTGACTTTC
many,TRBV20-1,NA,TRBJ2-1,CSARDRRPSYNEQFF,TGCAGTGCTAGAGATAGGCGACCCTCCTACAATGAGCAGTTCTTC
NA,TRBV3-1,NA,TRBJ1-5,CASSQDLGRYQPQHF,TGTGCCAGCAGCCAAGACCTTGGAAGATATCAGCCCCAGCATTTT
few,TRBV6-1,NA,TRBJ2-3,CASRPPGGGDTQYF,TGTGCCAGCAGGCCCCCGGGCGGCGGAGATACGCAGTATTTT
few,TRBV12-3/TRBV12-4,NA,TRBJ1-1,CASSLQRTTEAFF,TGTGCCAGCAGTTTACAGAGGACGACTGAAGCTTTCTTT
few,TRBV7-6,TRBD1,TRBJ2-7,CARSPGQGVREQYF,TGTGCTCGCAGCCCGGGACAGGGCGTCCGGGAGCAGTACTTC
few,TRBV20-1,NA,TRBJ2-5,CSALRDRQETQYF,TGCAGTGCCCTCAGGGACCGTCAAGAGACCCAGTACTTC
NA,TRBV20-1,NA,TRBJ1-2,CSAREGDRDGGYGYTF,TGCAGTGCTAGAGAAGGAGATCGCGACGGTGGCTATGGCTACACCTTC
NA,TRBV20-1,NA,TRBJ1-4,CSAEAYREKLFF,TGCAGTGCTGAGGCGTACCGCGAAAAACTGTTTTTT
once,TRBV14,NA,TRBJ2-5,CASSQGGGGRRSETQYF,TGTGCCAGCAGCCAAGGAGGGGGGGGGCGGAGGAGCGAGACCCAGTACTTC
NA,TRBV6-5,NA,TRBJ2-1,CASSYPARNNEQFF,TGTGCCAGCAGTTACCCTGCCCGGAACAATGAGCAGTTCTTC
NA,TRBV11-2,NA,TRBJ2-7,CASSPGTVAYEQYF,TGTGCCAGCAGCCCCGGGACGGTGGCCTACGAGCAGTACTTC
NA,TRBV20-1,TRBD2,TRBJ2-1,CSAPTGTSGSYSEQFF,TGCAGTGCTCCAACCGGGACTAGCGGGAGTTATAGTGAGCAGTTCTTC
NA,TRBV3-1,NA,TRBJ2-1,CASSGGRNEQFF,TGTGCCAGCAGCGGGGGGAGGAATGAGCAGTTCTTC
NA,TRBV20-1,TRBD2,TRBJ2-5,CSARLAGAGGETQYF,TGCAGTGCTAGGCTAGCGGGGGCAGGGGGGGAGACCCAGTACTTC
few,TRBV20-1,NA,TRBJ1-2,CSADQGNEGYTF,TGCAGTGCTGACCAGGGGAACGAGGGCTACACCTTC
few,TRBV12-3/TRBV12-4,NA,TRBJ2-5,CASTGVGETQYF,TGTGCCAGCACAGGGGTTGGCGAGACCCAGTACTTC
NA,TRBV11-1,NA,TRBJ2-1,CASRSNGYRASGDPYNEQFF,TGTGCCAGCAGGTCAAACGGATACAGGGCTTCGGGAGACCCCTACAATGAGCAGTTCTTC
NA,TRBV3-1,NA,TRBJ2-2,CASSQESWGNGELFF,TGTGCCAGCAGCCAAGAATCGTGGGGGAACGGGGAGCTGTTTTTT
NA,TRBV5-1,NA,TRBJ1-1,CASSLAPEGSTEAFF,TGCGCCAGCAGCTTGGCCCCAGAGGGATCCACTGAAGCTTTCTTT
NA,TRBV20-1,TRBD1,TRBJ2-1,CSAGGQGLDNEQFF,TGCAGTGCTGGGGGACAGGGGCTCGACAATGAGCAGTTCTTC